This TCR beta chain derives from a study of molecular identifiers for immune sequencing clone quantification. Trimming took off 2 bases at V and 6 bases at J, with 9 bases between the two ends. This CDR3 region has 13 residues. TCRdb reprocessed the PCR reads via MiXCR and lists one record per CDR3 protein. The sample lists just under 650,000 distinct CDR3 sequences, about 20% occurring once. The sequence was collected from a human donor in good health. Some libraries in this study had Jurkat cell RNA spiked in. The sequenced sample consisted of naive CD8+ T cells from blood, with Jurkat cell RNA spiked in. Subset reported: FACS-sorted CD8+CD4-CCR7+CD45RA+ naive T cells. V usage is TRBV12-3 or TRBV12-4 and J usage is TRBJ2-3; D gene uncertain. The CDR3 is CASSLFKSDTQYF. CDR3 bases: TGTGCCAGCAGTTTATTCAAATCGGATACGCAGTATTTT.